The 29 T cell receptor beta chains presented below share a single source sample, sequenced in a study of identical twins. One entry per CDR3 protein results from TCRdb running MiXCR on the 5' RACE reads. The sample holds approximately 210,000 distinct CDR3 sequences, approximately 5.9% seen once. A further study also used this sample, focusing on T cells expressing NK-cell markers.

Input material: CD8+ T cells sorted from blood. All receptors derive from a woman in her late teens or twenties in good health.

The genes are TRBV29-1 and TRBJ2-5; 10 bases are a match to TRBD2. The CDR3 length is 15 residues. J was trimmed by 4 bases and V by 6 bases; bases with no gene match: 11. From germline, CDR1 is SQVTM and CDR2 ANQGSEA. The CDR3 region has the DNA TGCAGCGTGACCCTAGCGGGAGCTATCCTAGAGACCCAGTACTTC. Its protein is CSVTLAGAILETQYF. The complete variable domain, with remaining parts taken from reference TRBV29-1 and TRBJ2-5, reads SAVISQKPSRDICQRGTSLTIQCQVDSQVTMMFWYRQQPGQSLTLIATANQGSEATYESGFVIDKFPISRPNLTFSTLTVSNMSPEDSSIYLCSVTLAGAILETQYFGPGTRLLVL.

The chain has TRBV30 and TRBJ2-2; possible D gene TRBD2, 6 bases. V lost 7 bases, J lost 0 bases, and 15 bases lay in between. The CDR3 is 15 amino acids. CDR1 and CDR2 from the germline V gene are GTSNPN and SVGIG (reference sequence). In nucleotides, the CDR3 is TGTGCCTCTTTGCTCCTAGCGCCGAACACCGGGGAGCTGTTTTTT. Its protein product is CASLLLAPNTGELFF.

This clonotype was detected many times. The rearrangement uses TRBV5-1 and TRBJ2-7; possibly TRBD2 for D (5 bases). Germline V gene sequence: CDR1 SGHRS, CDR2 YFSETQ. The CDR3 has 12 amino acids. The ends were cut back, 0 bases at V and 7 bases at J, with 8 bases in the middle. CDR3 residues: CASSLAGGEQYF. The CDR3 DNA reads as TGCGCCAGCAGCTTGGCCGGAGGTGAGCAGTACTTC.

The V and J genes are TRBV7-9 and TRBJ2-2; no clear D gene. The CDR3 length is 14 residues. Looked up from germline, CDR1 is SEHNR and CDR2 is FQNEAQ (reference sequence). V was pared by 5 bases and J by 4 bases, with 11 bases between. The CDR3 is CASSQTVSTGELFF. CDR3 nucleotides: TGTGCCAGCAGCCAAACGGTATCCACCGGGGAGCTGTTTTTT.

This clonotype showed up just a few times. This sequence joins TRBV10-3 and TRBJ1-3; D remains unclear. From germline, CDR1 is ENHRY and CDR2 SYGVKD. Trimming left V 0 bases short and J 8 bases short, with 8 bases between. The CDR3 extends over 13 amino acids. The CDR3: CAISESNQDTIYF. In nucleotides, the CDR3 is TGTGCCATCAGTGAGTCGAATCAGGACACCATATATTTT.

The V gene is TRBV6-5, the J gene TRBJ2-1, with 9 bases that match TRBD2. CDR1 is MNHEY, CDR2 SVGAGI, per germline. There are 15 residues in the CDR3. J was trimmed by 5 bases and V by 4 bases; bases with no gene match: 6. This chain's CDR3 is CASSSSGGPHNEQFF. CDR3 DNA sequence: TGTGCCAGCAGTTCAAGCGGGGGGCCCCACAATGAGCAGTTCTTC.

This clonotype came up a few times. CDR3 nucleotides: TGTGCCAGTACCTCTTGGGGACGTAGCCAGCCCCAGCATTTT. Translating it yields CASTSWGRSQPQHF. The chain combines TRBV19 with TRBJ1-5, with TRBD1 as a possible D gene (5 bases). Trimming left V 7 bases short and J 7 bases short, with 17 bases between. Looked up from germline, CDR1 is LNHDA and CDR2 is SQIVND (reference sequence). This CDR3 comprises 14 residues.

This clonotype was seen ten or more times. The chain uses TRBV4-3 and TRBJ2-7; 7 bases are a match to TRBD2. CDR3 length equals 18 residues. The V and J ends lost 1 base and 2 bases, in that order; junction bases with no gene match: 14. The germline CDR1 and CDR2 sequences are LGHNA and YSLEER. Here the CDR3 reads CASSQGLAGPVGTYEQYF. CDR3 DNA sequence: TGCGCCAGCAGCCAAGGACTAGCAGGGCCCGTCGGGACCTACGAGCAGTACTTC.

This clonotype appeared a few times. The chain combines TRBV9 with TRBJ2-5; perhaps TRBD2 as D (5 bases). This CDR3 contains 14 residues. Trimming removed 3 bases from V and 7 bases from J, with 16 bases in between. The V gene's germline CDR1 is SGDLS and CDR2 YYNGEE. In nucleotides, the CDR3 is TGTGCCAGCAGCGCCGAAGGCCTTCGGGGGACCCAGTACTTC. Translated, it gives CASSAEGLRGTQYF.

This clonotype was found many times. The chain recombines TRBV10-2 with TRBJ2-2; 12 nucleotides agree with TRBD2. Germline-derived CDR1 and CDR2 are WSHSY and SAAADI. J lost 7 bases, V lost 8 bases, and 8 bases had no gene match. The CDR3 runs to 15 residues. As DNA, the CDR3 is TGCGCCAGCCGTTCACTAGCGGGGGGCGTCGGGGAGCTGTTTTTT. It translates to CASRSLAGGVGELFF.

This clonotype was counted at least ten times. V usage is TRBV7-9 and J usage is TRBJ2-3; a weak D match, TRBD1 (5 bases). V was pared by 0 bases and J by 6 bases, with 10 bases between. CDR1 SEHNR and CDR2 FQNEAQ come from the germline V gene (reference sequence). CDR3 length: 14 amino acids. The DNA for the CDR3 is TGTGCCAGCAGCTTAGCGCTCGCAGGGGATACGCAGTATTTT. This gives the protein CASSLALAGDTQYF. The variable domain in full, completed from reference TRBV7-9 and TRBJ2-3, reads DTGVSQNPRHKITKRGQNVTFRCDPISEHNRLYWYRQTLGQGPEFLTYFQNEAQLEKSRLLSDRFSAERPKGSFSTLEIQRTEQGDSAMYLCASSLALAGDTQYFGPGTRLTVL.

The CDR3 protein is CAWTYGSSSYEQYF. In DNA form, the CDR3 reads TGTGCCTGGACGTACGGGTCATCCTCTTACGAGCAGTACTTC. The chain joins TRBV30 to TRBJ2-7; D call uncertain. Germline V lookup: CDR1 GTSNPN, CDR2 SVGIG (reference sequence). V was clipped by 4 bases and J by 4 bases, with 17 bases between them. The length of the CDR3 is 14 residues.

The CDR3 loop is CASSSRSSDPHNEQFF. In DNA, the CDR3 is TGTGCCAGCAGCTCAAGATCTAGCGACCCCCACAATGAGCAGTTCTTC. This rearrangement joins TRBV13 to TRBJ2-1; tentatively, D is TRBD2 (6 bases). With 4 bases removed from V and 5 bases from J, the gap between germline ends came to 18 bases. CDR3 length: 16 residues. In germline, CDR1 is PRHDT, CDR2 FYEKMQ (reference sequence).

The chain joins TRBV14 to TRBJ1-3, with a tentative D call TRBD1 (6 bases). Trimming removed 3 bases from V and 4 bases from J, with 10 bases in between. In germline, CDR1 is SGHDN, CDR2 FVKESK. This CDR3 has 14 amino acids. CDR3 coding DNA: TGTGCCAGCAGCCATCGGGGGCCCGGAAACACCATATATTTT. The encoded protein is CASSHRGPGNTIYF.

This clonotype was found a few times. This chain uses TRBV20-1 with TRBJ2-1; 8 bases are shared with TRBD1. The CDR3 length is 17 residues. The germline CDR1 and CDR2 sequences are DFQATT and SNEGSKA (reference sequence). Trimming removed 5 bases from V and 0 bases from J; junction bases left unmatched: 12. CDR3 bases: TGCAGTGCTCCCGGGGAGACAGGGGAAGGCTCCTACAATGAGCAGTTCTTC. Its protein product is CSAPGETGEGSYNEQFF.

This clonotype was found a few times. The chain is built from TRBV7-6 and TRBJ1-3; D call uncertain. This CDR3 contains 12 residues. V dropped 2 bases and J dropped 4 bases, with 3 bases sitting between them. Germline V gene lookup returns CDR1 SGHVS and CDR2 FNYEAQ. CDR3 sequence (DNA): TGTGCCAGCAGCTTAACGGGAAACACCATATATTTT. Translation: CASSLTGNTIYF. The whole variable domain, remainder taken from reference TRBV7-6 and TRBJ1-3, is GAGVSQSPRYKVTKRGQDVALRCDPISGHVSLYWYRQALGQGPEFLTYFNYEAQQDKSGLPNDRFSAERPEGSISTLTIQRTEQRDSAMYRCASSLTGNTIYFGEGSWLTVV.

This chain connects TRBV12-3 or TRBV12-4 to TRBJ2-5, with D possibly matching TRBD2 (6 bases). V lost 3 bases and J 2 bases, leaving 16 bases between the germline ends. The CDR3 covers 16 residues. The CDR3 sequence: CASSFLGGPPQETQYF. The CDR3 region has the DNA TGTGCCAGCAGTTTTCTGGGGGGACCACCTCAAGAGACCCAGTACTTC.

The chain uses TRBV11-3 and TRBJ2-3; 10 bases line up with TRBD2. CDR1 and CDR2 from the germline V gene are SGHNT and YENEEA. V gave up 0 bases and J gave up 3 bases; unmatched junction bases: 6. The CDR3 runs 17 residues. CDR3 region: CASSLDPGLATTDTQYF. In DNA, the CDR3 is TGTGCCAGCAGCTTAGATCCGGGACTAGCGACGACAGATACGCAGTATTTT.

The rearrangement joins TRBV27 to TRBJ2-1; D is perhaps TRBD1 (5 bases). This CDR3 comprises 14 residues. Trimming took off 2 bases at V and 10 bases at J, with 15 bases between the two ends. CDR1 is MNHEY, CDR2 SMNVEV, per germline (reference sequence). CDR3: CASSLRGTGREQFF. Written as DNA, the CDR3 is TGTGCCAGCAGTTTAAGGGGCACCGGTCGGGAGCAGTTCTTC.

This clonotype was seen a handful of times. This chain links TRBV3-1 with TRBJ2-3; 14 nucleotides match TRBD2. Germline loops: CDR1 LGHDT, CDR2 YNNKEL (reference sequence). V was pared by 5 bases and J by 2 bases, with 15 bases of the junction left unmatched. The CDR3 length is 20 residues. CDR3 coding DNA: TGTGCCAGCAGCACGTCTCCGGGACTAGCGGGGGCACGAAACACAGATACGCAGTATTTT. This translates into CASSTSPGLAGARNTDTQYF.

This clonotype was counted at least ten times. The chain links TRBV9 to TRBJ2-4, with TRBD2 identical over 8 bases. V shed 4 bases and J 1 base; nucleotides not matched to a gene: 13. Germline lookup yields CDR1 SGDLS and CDR2 YYNGEE. CDR3 length: 18 amino acids. Here the CDR3 reads CASSPPVGGASAKNIQYF. DNA for the CDR3: TGTGCCAGCAGCCCCCCTGTCGGGGGGGCCTCCGCCAAAAACATTCAGTACTTC.

The V gene is TRBV20-1, the J gene TRBJ2-7; TRBD2 matches at 12 bases. The V gene's germline CDR1 is DFQATT and CDR2 SNEGSKA (reference sequence). J gave up 2 bases and V 6 bases, and 2 bases lay outside the gene matches. The CDR3 is 13 residues long. The CDR3 region is CSAWTSGTYEQYF. In DNA form, the CDR3 reads TGCAGTGCATGGACTAGCGGGACCTACGAGCAGTACTTC.

The chain uses TRBV4-3 and TRBJ2-7; TRBD2 agrees at 7 bases. This CDR3 region has 15 residues. V gave up 2 bases and J gave up 2 bases; unmatched junction bases: 6. The germline CDR1 and CDR2 sequences are LGHNA and YSLEER. Written as DNA, the CDR3 is TGCGCCAGCAGCCAAAGCGGGACTACCACCTACGAGCAGTACTTC. Translation gives CASSQSGTTTYEQYF.

This clonotype was detected a few times. This chain links TRBV25-1 with TRBJ2-2, with D unclear. This CDR3 is 12 amino acids long. Trimming took off 1 base at V and 7 bases at J, with 4 bases between the two ends. Germline assignment: CDR1 MGHDK and CDR2 SYGVNS. CDR3 in amino acids: CASSESGGELFF. CDR3 nucleotides: TGTGCCAGCAGTGAATCGGGCGGGGAGCTGTTTTTT. Drawing the rest from reference TRBV25-1 and TRBJ2-2, the complete variable domain is EADIYQTPRYLVIGTGKKITLECSQTMGHDKMYWYQQDPGMELHLIHYSYGVNSTEKGDLSSESTVSRIRTEHFPLTLESARPSHTSQYLCASSESGGELFFGEGSRLTVL.

This rearrangement joins TRBV7-9 to TRBJ2-7; perhaps D is TRBD1 or TRBD2 (6 bases each). V was cut by 5 bases and J by 5 bases, with 10 bases left in between. CDR1 and CDR2 (germline): SEHNR, FQNEAQ (reference sequence). The CDR3 runs 12 residues. DNA of the CDR3: TGTGCCAGCAGCGGGGGGCCCGACGAGCAGTACTTC. Translation gives CASSGGPDEQYF.

This clonotype turned up a few times. V and J are TRBV9 and TRBJ2-1; 7 nucleotides line up with TRBD2. In germline, CDR1 is SGDLS, CDR2 YYNGEE. The CDR3 extends over 15 amino acids. V was clipped by 3 bases and J by 4 bases; unmatched bases: 7. In DNA form, the CDR3 reads TGTGCCAGCAGCGGTGGGGATAGCGGGTACAATGAGCAGTTCTTC. This sequence encodes CASSGGDSGYNEQFF.

This clonotype appeared a few times. The J gene is TRBJ1-2, the V gene TRBV19; tentatively, D is TRBD1 (5 bases). The CDR3 contains 11 residues. Germline-derived CDR1 and CDR2 are LNHDA and SQIVND (reference sequence). V was cut by 10 bases and J by 4 bases, with 10 bases left in between. CDR3 region: CATGDPYGYTF. DNA of the CDR3: TGTGCCACTGGGGACCCCTATGGCTACACCTTC.

This clonotype was recorded at least ten times. This chain links TRBV12-3 or TRBV12-4 with TRBJ2-4; possible D gene TRBD1, 6 bases. Deletions cut 6 bases from V and 8 bases from J, with 14 bases between. This CDR3 has 13 amino acids. CDR3 nucleotide sequence: TGTGCCAGCAGCGAACAGGGTACGGACATTCAGTACTTC. This translates into CASSEQGTDIQYF.

This chain links TRBV6-2 or TRBV6-3 with TRBJ2-5; TRBD1 might be the D (5 bases). The CDR3 runs to 14 residues. V was shortened by 6 bases and J by 2 bases, with 13 bases between the two germline ends. In germline, CDR1 is MNHEY, CDR2 SVGEGT. This chain's CDR3 is CASRETDPQETQYF. The CDR3 region has the DNA TGTGCCAGCAGGGAGACAGACCCACAAGAGACCCAGTACTTC.